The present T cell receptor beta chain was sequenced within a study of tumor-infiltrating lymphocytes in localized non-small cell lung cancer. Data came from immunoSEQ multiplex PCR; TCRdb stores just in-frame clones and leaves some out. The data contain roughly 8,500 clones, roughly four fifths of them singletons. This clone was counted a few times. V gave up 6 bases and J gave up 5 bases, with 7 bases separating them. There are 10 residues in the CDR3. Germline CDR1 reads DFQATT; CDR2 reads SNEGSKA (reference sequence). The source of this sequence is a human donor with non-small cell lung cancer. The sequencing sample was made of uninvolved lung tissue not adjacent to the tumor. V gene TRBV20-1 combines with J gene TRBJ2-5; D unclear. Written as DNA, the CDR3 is TGCAGTGCCCAAAGGGAGACCCAGTACTTC. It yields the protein CSAQRETQYF.